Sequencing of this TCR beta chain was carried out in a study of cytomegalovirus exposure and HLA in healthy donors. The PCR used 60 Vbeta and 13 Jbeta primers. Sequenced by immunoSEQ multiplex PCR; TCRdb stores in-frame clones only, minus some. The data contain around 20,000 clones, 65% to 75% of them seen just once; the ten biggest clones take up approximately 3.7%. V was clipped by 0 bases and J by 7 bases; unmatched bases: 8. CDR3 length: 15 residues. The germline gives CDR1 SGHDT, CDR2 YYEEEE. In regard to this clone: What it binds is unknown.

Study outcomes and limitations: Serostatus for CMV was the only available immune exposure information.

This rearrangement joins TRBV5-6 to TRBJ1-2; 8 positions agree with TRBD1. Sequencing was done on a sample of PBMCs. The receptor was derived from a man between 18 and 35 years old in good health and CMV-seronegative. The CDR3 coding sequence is TGTGCCAGCAGCTTGGTAGCAGGGGGCGTAGGTGGCTACACCTTC. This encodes CASSLVAGGVGGYTF. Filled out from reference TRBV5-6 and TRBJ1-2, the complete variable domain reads DAGVTQSPTHLIKTRGQQVTLRCSPKSGHDTVSWYQQALGQGPQFIFQYYEEEERQRGNFPDRFSGHQFPNYSSELNVNALLLGDSALYLCASSLVAGGVGGYTFGSGTRLTVV.